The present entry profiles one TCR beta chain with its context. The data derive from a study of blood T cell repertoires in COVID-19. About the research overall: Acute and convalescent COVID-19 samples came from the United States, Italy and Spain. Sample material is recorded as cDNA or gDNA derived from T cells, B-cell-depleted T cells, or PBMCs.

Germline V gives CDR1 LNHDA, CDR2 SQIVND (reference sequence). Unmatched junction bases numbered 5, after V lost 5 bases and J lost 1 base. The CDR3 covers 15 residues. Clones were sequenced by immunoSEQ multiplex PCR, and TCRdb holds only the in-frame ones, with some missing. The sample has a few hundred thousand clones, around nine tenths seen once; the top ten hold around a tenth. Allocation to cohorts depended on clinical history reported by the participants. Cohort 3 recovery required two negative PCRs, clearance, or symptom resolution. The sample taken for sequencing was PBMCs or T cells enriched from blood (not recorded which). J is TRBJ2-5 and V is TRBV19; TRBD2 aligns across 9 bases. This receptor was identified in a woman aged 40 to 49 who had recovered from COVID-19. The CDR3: CASSSLAGTQETQYF. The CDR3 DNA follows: TGTGCCAGTAGTTCGCTAGCGGGGACCCAAGAGACCCAGTACTTC.